This TCR beta chain emerged from a study of CD8+CD57+ T cells in acquired aplastic anemia. The wider study: When averaged, DNA from sorted CD4+ and CD8+ cells came to 3.2 ug. Study outcomes and limitations: Significant differences in CD8+ Simpson's diversity were not observed between patients and controls.

About this clonotype itself: The antigen is unknown.

The CDR3 extends over 14 amino acids. V was pared by 7 bases and J by 6 bases, with 6 bases of the junction left unmatched. The germline V gene has CDR1 WSHSY and CDR2 SAAADI. Researchers used genomic DNA as the template to profile TCR beta VDJ and CDR3. TCRdb recomputed calls from the reads with MiXCR, one row per CDR3 protein. The sample carries about 190,000 distinct CDR3 sequences, roughly half recorded once. Material: sorted CD4+, CD8+, or CD8+CD57+ T cells (not recorded which) from PBMCs. The chain couples TRBV10-2 to TRBJ1-2, with TRBD1 identical over 12 bases. This TCR derives from a human donor in good health, serving as a control. The CDR3 is CASNAGTGGHGYTF. The CDR3 region has the DNA TGCGCCAGCAACGCCGGGACAGGGGGCCATGGCTACACCTTC.